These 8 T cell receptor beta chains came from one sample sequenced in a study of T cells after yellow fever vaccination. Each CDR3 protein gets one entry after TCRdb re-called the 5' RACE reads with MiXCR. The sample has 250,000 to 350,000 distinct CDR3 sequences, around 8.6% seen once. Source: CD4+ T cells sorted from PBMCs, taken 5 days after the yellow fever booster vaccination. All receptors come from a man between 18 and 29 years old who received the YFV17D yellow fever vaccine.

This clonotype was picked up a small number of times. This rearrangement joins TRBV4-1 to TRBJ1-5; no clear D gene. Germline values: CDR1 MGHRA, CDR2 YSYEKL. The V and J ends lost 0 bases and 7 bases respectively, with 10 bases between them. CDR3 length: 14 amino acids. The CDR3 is CASSQDLDVQPQHF. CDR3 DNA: TGCGCCAGCAGCCAAGATCTTGACGTACAGCCCCAGCATTTT.

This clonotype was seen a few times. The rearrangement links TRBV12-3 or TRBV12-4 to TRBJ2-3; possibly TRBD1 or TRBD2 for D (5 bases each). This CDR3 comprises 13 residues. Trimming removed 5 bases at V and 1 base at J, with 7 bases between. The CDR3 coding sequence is TGTGCCAGCAGTCGGGGACGCACAGATACGCAGTATTTT. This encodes CASSRGRTDTQYF.

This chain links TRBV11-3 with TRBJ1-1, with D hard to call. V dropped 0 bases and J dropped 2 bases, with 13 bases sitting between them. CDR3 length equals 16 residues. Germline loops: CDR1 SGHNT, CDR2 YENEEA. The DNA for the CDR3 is TGTGCCAGCAGCTTAGATCGTACGGAAAAAAACACTGAAGCTTTCTTT. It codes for CASSLDRTEKNTEAFF. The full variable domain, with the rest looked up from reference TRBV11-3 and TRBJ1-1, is EAGVVQSPRYKIIEKKQPVAFWCNPISGHNTLYWYLQNLGQGPELLIRYENEEAVDDSQLPKDRFSAERLKGVDSTLKIQPAELGDSAVYLCASSLDRTEKNTEAFFGQGTRLTVV.

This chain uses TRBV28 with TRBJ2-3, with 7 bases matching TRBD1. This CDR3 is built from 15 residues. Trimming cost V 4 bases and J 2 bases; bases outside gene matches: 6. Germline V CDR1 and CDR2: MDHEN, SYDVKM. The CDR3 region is CASSSAGTDTDTQYF. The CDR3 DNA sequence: TGTGCCAGCAGTTCTGCCGGGACAGACACAGATACGCAGTATTTT.

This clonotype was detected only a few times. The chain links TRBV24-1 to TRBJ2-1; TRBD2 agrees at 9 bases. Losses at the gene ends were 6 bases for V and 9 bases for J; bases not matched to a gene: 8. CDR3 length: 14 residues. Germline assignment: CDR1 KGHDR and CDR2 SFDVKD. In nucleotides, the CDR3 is TGTGCCACCAGTTTAGGCGGGGGGGCCGGTGAGCAGTTCTTC. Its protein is CATSLGGGAGEQFF.

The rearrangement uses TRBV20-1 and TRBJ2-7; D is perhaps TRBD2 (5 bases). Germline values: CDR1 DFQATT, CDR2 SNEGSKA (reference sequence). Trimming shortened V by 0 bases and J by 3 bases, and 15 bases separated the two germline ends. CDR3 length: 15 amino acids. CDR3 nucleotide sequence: TGCAGTGCTAGAGACCCCCGGAGAGGGATCTACGAGCAGTACTTC. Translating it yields CSARDPRRGIYEQYF.

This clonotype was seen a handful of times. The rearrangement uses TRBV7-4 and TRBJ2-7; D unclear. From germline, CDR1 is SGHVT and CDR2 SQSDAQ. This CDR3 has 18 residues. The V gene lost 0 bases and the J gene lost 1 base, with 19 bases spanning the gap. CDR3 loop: CASSLAPPPTRESYEQYV. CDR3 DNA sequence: TGTGCCAGCAGCTTAGCGCCCCCGCCGACGCGAGAATCCTACGAGCAGTACGTC.

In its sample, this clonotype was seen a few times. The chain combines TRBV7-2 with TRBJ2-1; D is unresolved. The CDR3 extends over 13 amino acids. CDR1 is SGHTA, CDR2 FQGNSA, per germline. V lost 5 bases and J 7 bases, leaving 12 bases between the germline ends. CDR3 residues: CASSPAGFNEQFF. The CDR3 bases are TGTGCCAGCAGCCCTGCCGGGTTTAATGAGCAGTTCTTC.